This T cell receptor beta chain was sequenced for a study of T cells expressing NK-cell markers. Study-wide context: Of eight sequenced donors, seven were HCMV-seropositive and one HCMV-seronegative. Study-level results: The CD3+CD56-NKG2C+ fraction was also led by these clonotypes in several donors.

Looked up from germline, CDR1 is SGHTA and CDR2 is FQGNSA. The CDR3 sequence is 15 residues long. TCRdb re-analyzed the 5' RACE reads; it lists each CDR3 protein once, without DNA. The sample includes 8,000 or so distinct CDR3 sequences. This clonotype is identified as medium-sized from frequency. The antigen is unknown. The clonotype comes from a man aged 18 to 35 in good health. V is TRBV7-2 and J is TRBJ2-3; lacking DNA, the TRBD2 call made by TCRdb goes unchecked. Sequenced: blood T cells: a sorted CD56 or NKG2C T cell subset, CD4+ or CD8+ T cells, or bulk PBMC T cells (not recorded which). CDR3 residues: CASSLSGGYTDTQYF.